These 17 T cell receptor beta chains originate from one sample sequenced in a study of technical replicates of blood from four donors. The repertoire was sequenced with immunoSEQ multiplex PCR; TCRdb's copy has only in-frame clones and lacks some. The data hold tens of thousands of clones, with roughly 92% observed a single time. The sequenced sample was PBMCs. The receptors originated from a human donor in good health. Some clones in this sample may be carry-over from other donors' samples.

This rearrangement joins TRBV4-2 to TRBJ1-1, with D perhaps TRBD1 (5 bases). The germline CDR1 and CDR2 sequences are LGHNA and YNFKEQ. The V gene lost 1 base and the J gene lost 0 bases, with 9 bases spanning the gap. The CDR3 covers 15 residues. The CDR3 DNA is TGTGCCAGCAGCCAAGTAGGCAGGGTGAACACTGAAGCTTTCTTT. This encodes CASSQVGRVNTEAFF.

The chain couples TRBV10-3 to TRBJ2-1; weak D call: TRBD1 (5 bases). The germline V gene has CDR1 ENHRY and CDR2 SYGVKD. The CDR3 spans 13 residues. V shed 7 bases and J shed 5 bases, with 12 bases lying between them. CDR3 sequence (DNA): TGTGCCATCACAGGGTCTATGAACAATGAGCAGTTCTTC. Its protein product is CAITGSMNNEQFF.

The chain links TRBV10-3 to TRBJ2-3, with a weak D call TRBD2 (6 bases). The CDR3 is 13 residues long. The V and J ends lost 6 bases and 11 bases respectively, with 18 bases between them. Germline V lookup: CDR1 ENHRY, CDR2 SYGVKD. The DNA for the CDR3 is TGTGCCATCAGCCGGGACTCCAATATTAGGCAGTATTTT. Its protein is CAISRDSNIRQYF.

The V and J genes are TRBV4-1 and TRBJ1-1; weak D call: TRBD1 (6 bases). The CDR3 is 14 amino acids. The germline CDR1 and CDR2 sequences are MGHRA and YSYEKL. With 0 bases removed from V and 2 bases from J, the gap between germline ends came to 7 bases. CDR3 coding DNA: TGCGCCAGCAGCCAAGAGGACAGAAACACTGAAGCTTTCTTT. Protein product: CASSQEDRNTEAFF.

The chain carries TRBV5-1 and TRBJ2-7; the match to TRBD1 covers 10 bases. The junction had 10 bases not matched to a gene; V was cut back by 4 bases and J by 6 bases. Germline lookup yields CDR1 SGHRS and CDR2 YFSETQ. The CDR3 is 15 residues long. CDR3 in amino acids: CASSLEGQGSSEQYF. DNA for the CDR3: TGCGCCAGCAGCCTTGAGGGACAGGGGTCTTCCGAGCAGTACTTC.

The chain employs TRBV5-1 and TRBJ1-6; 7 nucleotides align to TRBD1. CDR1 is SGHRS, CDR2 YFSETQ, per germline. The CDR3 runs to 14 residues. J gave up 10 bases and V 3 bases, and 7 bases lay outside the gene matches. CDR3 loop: CASSSTRDSSPLHF. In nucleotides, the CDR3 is TGCGCCAGCAGCTCAACCCGGGACAGCTCACCCCTCCACTTT.

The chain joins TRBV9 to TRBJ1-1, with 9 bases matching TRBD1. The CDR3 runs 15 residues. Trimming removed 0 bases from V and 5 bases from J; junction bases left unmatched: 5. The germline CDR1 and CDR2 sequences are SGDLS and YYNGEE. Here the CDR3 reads CASSVASGQGTEAFF. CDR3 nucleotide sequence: TGTGCCAGCAGCGTAGCTTCAGGACAGGGGACTGAAGCTTTCTTT.

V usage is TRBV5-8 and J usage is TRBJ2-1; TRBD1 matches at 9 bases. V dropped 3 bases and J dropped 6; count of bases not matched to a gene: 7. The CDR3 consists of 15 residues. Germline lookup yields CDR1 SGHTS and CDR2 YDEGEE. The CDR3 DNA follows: TGTGCCAGCAGCTACACCGGGACAGGGTTCAATGAGCAGTTCTTC. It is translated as CASSYTGTGFNEQFF.

In nucleotides, the CDR3 is TGCAGCGTTGGAACAGACGAGCAGTACTTC. This encodes CSVGTDEQYF. V usage is TRBV29-1 and J usage is TRBJ2-7; no firm D call. Germline-derived CDR1 and CDR2 are SQVTM and ANQGSEA. The CDR3 totals 10 residues. V was shortened by 4 bases and J by 5 bases, with 6 bases between the two germline ends.

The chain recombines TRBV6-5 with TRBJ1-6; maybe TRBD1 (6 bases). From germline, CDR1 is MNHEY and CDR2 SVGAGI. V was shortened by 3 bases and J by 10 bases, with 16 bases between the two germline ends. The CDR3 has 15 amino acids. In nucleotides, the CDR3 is TGTGCCAGCAGTTATCTCAGGGGTACTAACTCACCCCTCCACTTT. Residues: CASSYLRGTNSPLHF.

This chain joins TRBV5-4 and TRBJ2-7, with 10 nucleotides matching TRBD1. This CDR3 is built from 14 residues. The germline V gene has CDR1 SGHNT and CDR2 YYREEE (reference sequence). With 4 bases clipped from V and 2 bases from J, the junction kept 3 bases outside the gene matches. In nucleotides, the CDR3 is TGTGCCAGCAGCAGGGGACAGGGGACCTACGAGCAGTACTTC. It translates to CASSRGQGTYEQYF.

This CDR3 is CARDPTGTVQYF. CDR3 sequence (DNA): TGTGCCAGGGACCCGACAGGGACAGTGCAGTACTTC. V gene TRBV6-6 combines with J gene TRBJ2-7, with 7 bases identical to TRBD1. V was clipped by 9 bases and J by 9 bases; unmatched bases: 11. The CDR3 is made up of 12 amino acids. Germline V lookup: CDR1 MNHNY, CDR2 SVGAGI (reference sequence).

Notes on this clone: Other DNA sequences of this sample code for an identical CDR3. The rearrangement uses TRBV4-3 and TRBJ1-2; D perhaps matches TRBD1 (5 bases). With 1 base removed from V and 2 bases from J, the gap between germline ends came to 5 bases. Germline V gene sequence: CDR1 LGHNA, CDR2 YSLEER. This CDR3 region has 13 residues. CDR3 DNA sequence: TGCGCCAGCAGCCAAGGACAGAACTATGGCTACACCTTC. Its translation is CASSQGQNYGYTF.

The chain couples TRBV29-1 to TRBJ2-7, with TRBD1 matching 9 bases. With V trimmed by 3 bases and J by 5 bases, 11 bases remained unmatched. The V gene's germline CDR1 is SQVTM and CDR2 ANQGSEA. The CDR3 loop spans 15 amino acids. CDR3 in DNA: TGCAGCGTTGAGGATGGACAGGGGAACAATAACGAGCAGTACTTC. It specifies CSVEDGQGNNNEQYF.

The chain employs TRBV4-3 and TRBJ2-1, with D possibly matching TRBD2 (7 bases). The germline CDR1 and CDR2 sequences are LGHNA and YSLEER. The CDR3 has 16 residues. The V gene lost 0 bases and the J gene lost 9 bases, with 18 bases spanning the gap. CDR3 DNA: TGCGCCAGCAGCCAAGAGTGGAGGGGGGGCCATGTTGAGCAGTTCTTC. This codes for CASSQEWRGGHVEQFF.

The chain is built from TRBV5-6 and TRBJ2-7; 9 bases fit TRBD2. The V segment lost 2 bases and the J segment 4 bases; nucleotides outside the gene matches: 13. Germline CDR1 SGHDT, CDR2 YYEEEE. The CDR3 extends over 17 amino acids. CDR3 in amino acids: CASSFLTGGGAFYEQYF. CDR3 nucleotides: TGTGCCAGCAGCTTCCTAACGGGCGGGGGGGCCTTTTACGAGCAGTACTTC.

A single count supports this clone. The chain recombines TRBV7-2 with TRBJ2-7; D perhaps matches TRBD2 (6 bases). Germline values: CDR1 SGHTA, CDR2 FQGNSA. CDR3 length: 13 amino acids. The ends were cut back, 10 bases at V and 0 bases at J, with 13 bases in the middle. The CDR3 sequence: CATSLGGSYEQYF. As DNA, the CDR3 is TGTGCCACCTCACTCGGGGGCTCCTACGAGCAGTACTTC.